Each of the 16 T cell receptor beta chains below was sequenced from the same sample in a study of shared clonotypes between healthy human individuals. Using immunoSEQ multiplex PCR, the repertoire was profiled, and TCRdb retains in-frame clones only, with some absent. Here the sample spans roughly 2,300,000 clones, around 90% being singletons. Sequenced: naive CD4+ T cells from PBMCs. Subset meaning: CD45RA+ positively selected. The receptors derive from a young man in good health. Some clones in this sample may be carry-over from other donors' samples.

The V and J genes are TRBV28 and TRBJ2-3, with 8 bases fitting TRBD1. Germline assignment: CDR1 MDHEN and CDR2 SYDVKM. V shed 6 bases, J shed 3 bases, and the junction held 8 bases outside the gene matches. This CDR3 spans 15 amino acids. CDR3: CASSPQGAITDTQYF. Here the CDR3 DNA reads TGTGCCAGCAGCCCCCAGGGGGCTATAACAGATACGCAGTATTTT.

V and J are TRBV2 and TRBJ1-4, with a weak D call TRBD1 (6 bases). Germline V gives CDR1 SNHLY, CDR2 FYNNEI. The CDR3 has 16 residues. Deletions cut 1 base from V and 2 bases from J, with 11 bases between. The CDR3 bases are TGTGCCAGCAGTGAAGTTGGGGGCCCTACTAATGAAAAACTGTTTTTT. Protein: CASSEVGGPTNEKLFF.

The chain joins TRBV7-2 to TRBJ2-1; TRBD1 matches at 9 bases. Germline V lookup: CDR1 SGHTA, CDR2 FQGNSA. The CDR3 runs to 19 residues. Unmatched junction bases numbered 18, after V lost 2 bases and J lost 7 bases. CDR3 sequence reads: CASSLTRGLGDRDRNEQFF. CDR3 DNA: TGTGCCAGCAGCTTAACGCGGGGGTTGGGGGACAGGGATAGGAATGAGCAGTTCTTC.

The chain carries TRBV7-8 and TRBJ2-7; D tentatively fits TRBD1 or TRBD2 (5 bases each). The length of the CDR3 is 15 residues. Germline-derived CDR1 and CDR2 are SGHVS and FQNEAQ. The germline V and J ends were trimmed by 2 bases and 2 bases, with 13 bases remaining between them. CDR3 sequence (DNA): TGTGCCAGCAGCTTAAGGGCAAGGGACCCCTACGAGCAGTACTTC. Translated, it gives CASSLRARDPYEQYF.

The table lists this clone with a count of one. The chain couples TRBV4-1 to TRBJ1-2; D call uncertain. The V and J ends lost 1 base and 5 bases respectively, with 8 bases between them. Germline-derived CDR1 and CDR2 are MGHRA and YSYEKL. The CDR3 is made up of 13 amino acids. The CDR3 reads CASSQGAAYGYTF. The CDR3 DNA reads as TGCGCCAGCAGCCAAGGGGCAGCTTATGGCTACACCTTC.

The rearrangement links TRBV7-2 to TRBJ1-5; D not resolved. V was pared by 1 base and J by 6 bases, with 10 bases between. Per germline, CDR1 SGHTA and CDR2 FQGNSA. The CDR3 spans 14 residues. CDR3 amino acids: CASSLVEGPQPQHF. CDR3 nucleotides: TGTGCCAGCAGCTTAGTGGAAGGGCCTCAGCCCCAGCATTTT.

The genes are TRBV2 and TRBJ2-2, with TRBD1 matching over 10 bases. The germline V gene has CDR1 SNHLY and CDR2 FYNNEI. This CDR3 has 16 residues. J was trimmed by 7 bases and V by 4 bases; bases with no gene match: 9. This chain's CDR3 is CASSAVTGGFGGELFF. The CDR3 DNA follows: TGTGCCAGCAGTGCCGTGACAGGGGGCTTTGGCGGGGAGCTGTTTTTT.

The rearrangement links TRBV7-2 to TRBJ2-4; 8 nucleotides match TRBD1. V lost 5 bases and J lost 9; bases outside the gene matches: 12. CDR3 length: 15 amino acids. The germline CDR1 and CDR2 sequences are SGHTA and FQGNSA. The CDR3 sequence is CASSPANRGVGIQYF. For the CDR3, the DNA is TGTGCCAGCAGCCCAGCCAACAGGGGGGTTGGCATTCAGTACTTC. Combining the CDR3 with reference TRBV7-2 and TRBJ2-4 gives the whole variable domain GAGVSQSPSNKVTEKGKDVELRCDPISGHTALYWYRQSLGQGLEFLIYFQGNSAPDKSGLPSDRFSAERTGGSVSTLTIQRTQQEDSAVYLCASSPANRGVGIQYFGAGTRLSVL.

About this clone itself: In the same sample, other DNA sequences code for this CDR3. V usage is TRBV5-1 and J usage is TRBJ1-5; unclear D gene. The CDR3 is made up of 13 amino acids. The germline CDR1 and CDR2 sequences are SGHRS and YFSETQ. Trimming pared 0 bases from V and 4 bases from J, leaving 5 bases between. CDR3 nucleotides: TGCGCCAGCAGCTTGGATGGTAATCAGCCCCAGCATTTT. Amino acids: CASSLDGNQPQHF.

This chain uses TRBV9 with TRBJ2-7; D unclear. Between the trimmed V and J ends, which lost 7 bases and 0 bases, there was a span of 5 bases. CDR3 length equals 11 residues. Germline CDR1 and CDR2: SGDLS and YYNGEE. This chain's CDR3 is CASGYSYEQYF. Written as DNA, the CDR3 is TGTGCCAGCGGCTACTCCTACGAGCAGTACTTC.

V usage is TRBV4-3 and J usage is TRBJ1-4, with D possibly matching TRBD1 (5 bases). This CDR3 contains 13 residues. With 8 bases removed from V and 5 bases from J, the gap between germline ends came to 12 bases. Looked up from germline, CDR1 is LGHNA and CDR2 is YSLEER. The DNA for the CDR3 is TGCGCCAGCTCCTCTGGGGGGAATGAAAAACTGTTTTTT. The encoded protein is CASSSGGNEKLFF.

The gene calls are TRBV28 and TRBJ2-4, with D possibly matching TRBD2 (5 bases). Germline CDR1 and CDR2: MDHEN and SYDVKM. Between the trimmed V and J ends, which lost 6 bases and 9 bases, there was a span of 12 bases. CDR3 length: 12 residues. In DNA, the CDR3 is TGTGCCAGCAGGGATCCGGGGTTCATTCAGTACTTC. This encodes CASRDPGFIQYF.

This chain links TRBV7-3 with TRBJ2-2; 7 nucleotides line up with TRBD2. V was pared by 4 bases and J by 0 bases, with 8 bases of the junction left unmatched. This CDR3 has 17 amino acids. In germline, CDR1 is SGHTA, CDR2 FQGTGA. CDR3 nucleotide sequence: TGTGCCAGCAGCTCCCCCGCCGGGAGGACGAACACCGGGGAGCTGTTTTTT. It is translated as CASSSPAGRTNTGELFF.

Comments on this clone: Other DNA sequences in this specimen translate into the identical CDR3. The J gene is TRBJ2-7, the V gene TRBV5-4; 7 bases map to TRBD1. CDR3 size: 14 residues. V was clipped by 0 bases and J by 2 bases; unmatched bases: 2. Germline lookup yields CDR1 SGHNT and CDR2 YYREEE (reference sequence). For the CDR3, the DNA is TGTGCCAGCAGCTTGGACAGGGGCCCCTACGAGCAGTACTTC. Translating gives CASSLDRGPYEQYF.

This sequence joins TRBV4-1 and TRBJ1-4; tentative D call: TRBD1 (6 bases). V was cut by 3 bases and J by 8 bases, with 13 bases left in between. The germline V gene encodes CDR1 MGHRA and CDR2 YSYEKL. The CDR3 sequence is 14 residues long. CDR3 in amino acids: CASSHGEGGEKLFF. The CDR3 region has the DNA TGCGCCAGCAGCCACGGGGAAGGGGGGGAAAAACTGTTTTTT.

The chain recombines TRBV28 with TRBJ2-5; D possibly corresponds to TRBD2 (7 bases). Germline V gene sequence: CDR1 MDHEN, CDR2 SYDVKM. Trimming left V 1 base short and J 5 bases short, with 26 bases between. The CDR3 contains 19 residues. The CDR3 sequence is CASSLSPWGGLGQWETQYF. The DNA of the CDR3 is TGTGCCAGCAGTTTATCCCCTTGGGGGGGCTTAGGACAGTGGGAGACCCAGTACTTC.